The 14 T cell receptor beta chains listed next were all sequenced from one sample in a study of T cells after posttransplantation cyclophosphamide. The naive gate required viable CD3+CD4+ or CD3+CD8+ cells with CCR7+CD45RA+CD45RO-CD95-CD27+CD28+ phenotype. The protocol was immunoSEQ multiplex PCR, while the TCRdb copy is restricted to in-frame clones and leaves out a portion. This table has roughly 32,000 clones, over 80% appearing once. The sequenced material came from naive CD4+ T cells sorted from PBMCs. The receptors stem from a woman aged 55-75 years in good health, CMV-negative, and a related stem cell transplant donor.

This rearrangement joins TRBV7-2 to TRBJ1-2; no definite D call. V dropped 1 base and J dropped 2 bases, with 11 bases sitting between them. The CDR3 extends over 15 amino acids. Germline V gene data show CDR1 as SGHTA and CDR2 as FQGNSA. This CDR3 reads CASSLEWTGNYGYTF. CDR3 nucleotide sequence: TGTGCCAGCAGCTTAGAGTGGACGGGGAACTATGGCTACACCTTC.

The chain recombines TRBV27 with TRBJ2-3; possible D gene TRBD1, 5 bases. The V gene lost 8 bases and the J gene lost 3 bases, with 15 bases spanning the gap. The CDR3 has 14 residues. In germline, CDR1 is MNHEY, CDR2 SMNVEV (reference sequence). The CDR3 bases are TGTGCCAGCTACGGCAGGGTAGGAACAGATACGCAGTATTTT. It is translated as CASYGRVGTDTQYF.

This chain uses TRBV7-9 with TRBJ1-6; the D gene is possibly TRBD1 (5 bases). This CDR3 is 13 amino acids long. The V gene lost 1 base and the J gene lost 12 bases, with 10 bases spanning the gap. Germline values: CDR1 SEHNR, CDR2 FQNEAQ (reference sequence). For the CDR3, the DNA is TGTGCCAGCAGCTTAGGGTCCCAGGGACCCCTCCACTTT. It encodes CASSLGSQGPLHF.

This clone was seen a few times. The chain joins TRBV18 to TRBJ1-3; the match to TRBD1 covers 7 bases. Trimming took 3 bases from V and 2 from J; bases not matched to a gene: 1. The V gene's germline CDR1 is KGHSH and CDR2 LQKENI. The CDR3 consists of 14 residues. The CDR3 nucleotides are TGTGCCAGCTCACCCGGGACAGCTGGAAACACCATATATTTT. Translated, it gives CASSPGTAGNTIYF.

This rearrangement joins TRBV5-5 to TRBJ2-7, with D possibly being TRBD1 (6 bases). From germline, CDR1 is SGHKS and CDR2 YYEKEE (reference sequence). The CDR3 is 13 amino acids. Trimming pared 0 bases from V and 5 bases from J, leaving 9 bases between. The CDR3 spells CASSLAGDHEQYF. The DNA for the CDR3 is TGTGCCAGCAGCTTGGCAGGGGACCACGAGCAGTACTTC.

Concerning this clone: The sample holds other DNA sequences that translate to the same CDR3. V gene TRBV6-5 combines with J gene TRBJ2-5, with 7 positions matching TRBD1. Germline trimming cut 6 bases from V and 2 bases from J; bases unmatched to any gene: 0. Germline CDR1 is MNHEY and CDR2 is SVGAGI. There are 12 residues in the CDR3. CDR3 amino acids: CASRQGQETQYF. The CDR3 DNA is TGTGCCAGCAGACAGGGGCAAGAGACCCAGTACTTC.

The genes are TRBV27 and TRBJ2-2; 8 positions match TRBD2. Germline V gene sequence: CDR1 MNHEY, CDR2 SMNVEV (reference sequence). This CDR3 is 15 amino acids long. J lost 1 base, V lost 6 bases, and 4 bases had no gene match. CDR3 protein: CASRKTSVNTGELFF. The CDR3 nucleotides are TGTGCCAGCAGAAAGACTAGCGTGAACACCGGGGAGCTGTTTTTT.

The chain is built from TRBV7-9 and TRBJ2-5; a possible D gene is TRBD1 (6 bases). Gene TRBJ2-7 matches the end of the DNA better, so the J call may be wrong. Germline lookup yields CDR1 SEHNR and CDR2 FQNEAQ (reference sequence). This CDR3 has 14 residues. CDR3: CASSLSYRDYEQYF. In DNA form, the CDR3 reads TGTGCCAGCAGCTTATCCTACAGGGACTACGAGCAGTACTTC.

CDR3 in amino acids: CASSLGTASTDTQYF. CDR3 nucleotides: TGTGCCAGCAGCTTAGGAACTGCTAGCACAGATACGCAGTATTTT. The rearrangement uses TRBV7-6 and TRBJ2-3; D is ambiguous. Germline assignment: CDR1 SGHVS and CDR2 FNYEAQ. Trimming cost V 1 base and J 0 bases, with 8 bases left between them. The CDR3 length is 15 residues.

The DNA of the CDR3 is TGTGCCAGCAGCTCTCCCTCCGATACGCAGTATTTT. Protein: CASSSPSDTQYF. This chain joins TRBV7-3 and TRBJ2-3, with D unclear. Per the germline V gene, CDR1 is SGHTA and CDR2 is FQGTGA. The CDR3 is 12 residues long. V lost 4 bases, J lost 6 bases, and 8 bases lay in between.

This chain connects TRBV7-8 to TRBJ1-4; D uncertain. CDR1 is SGHVS and CDR2 is FQNEAQ in the germline V gene. The CDR3 is made up of 15 amino acids. Between the trimmed V and J ends, which lost 4 bases and 7 bases, there was a span of 16 bases. The CDR3 coding sequence is TGTGCCAGCAGCTCAGGCCCGGGATTACTTGAAAAACTGTTTTTT. As protein: CASSSGPGLLEKLFF.

V gene TRBV7-9 combines with J gene TRBJ1-1; no firm D call. Germline CDR1 and CDR2: SEHNR and FQNEAQ (reference sequence). The germline V and J ends were trimmed by 4 bases and 6 bases, with 9 bases remaining between them. The CDR3 extends over 12 amino acids. The CDR3 bases are TGTGCCAGCAGCTACAACAATGCTGAAGCTTTCTTT. It codes for CASSYNNAEAFF.

This clone was counted a single time. This chain joins TRBV28 and TRBJ2-5; 7 bases are shared with TRBD1. The CDR3 extends over 14 amino acids. Germline loops: CDR1 MDHEN, CDR2 SYDVKM. The trim removed 4 bases at V and 5 bases at J, leaving 7 bases unmatched. CDR3 loop: CASSSPKQGETQYF. The CDR3 DNA reads as TGTGCCAGCAGTTCGCCCAAACAGGGGGAGACCCAGTACTTC. Full variable domain (outside the CDR3, taken from reference TRBV28 and TRBJ2-5): DVKVTQSSRYLVKRTGEKVFLECVQDMDHENMFWYRQDPGLGLRLIYFSYDVKMKEKGDIPEGYSVSREKKERFSLILESASTNQTSMYLCASSSPKQGETQYFGPGTRLLVL.

J is TRBJ2-7 and V is TRBV6-5, with TRBD1 matching over 8 bases. Germline V gene sequence: CDR1 MNHEY, CDR2 SVGAGI. V lost 0 bases, J lost 2 bases, and 0 bases stayed unmatched. This CDR3 comprises 14 residues. CDR3 sequence: CASSYSTGAYEQYF. In DNA, the CDR3 is TGTGCCAGCAGTTACTCGACAGGGGCCTACGAGCAGTACTTC.